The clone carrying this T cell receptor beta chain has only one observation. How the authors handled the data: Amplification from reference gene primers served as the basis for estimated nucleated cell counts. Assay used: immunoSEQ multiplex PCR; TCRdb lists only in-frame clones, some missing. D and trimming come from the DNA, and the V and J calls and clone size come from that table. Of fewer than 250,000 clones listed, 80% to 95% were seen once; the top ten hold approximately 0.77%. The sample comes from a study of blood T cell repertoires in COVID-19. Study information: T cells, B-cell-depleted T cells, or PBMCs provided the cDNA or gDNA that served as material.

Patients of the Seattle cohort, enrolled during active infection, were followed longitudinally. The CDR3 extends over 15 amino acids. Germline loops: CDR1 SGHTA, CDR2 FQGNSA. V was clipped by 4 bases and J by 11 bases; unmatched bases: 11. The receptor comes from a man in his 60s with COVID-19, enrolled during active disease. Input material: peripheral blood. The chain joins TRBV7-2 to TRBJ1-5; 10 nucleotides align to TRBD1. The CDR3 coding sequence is TGTGCCAGCAGCTCCGGGACAGGGGTTCAGGGGGCCCAGCATTTT. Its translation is CASSSGTGVQGAQHF.